The entry below describes one T cell receptor (beta chain). Samples underwent the assay at deep level. TCRdb keeps only in-frame clones here, not all; method: immunoSEQ multiplex PCR. The table has roughly 500,000 clones, 78% seen once. All the donors were Caucasian adults who lived in Nashville, Tennessee. Genomic DNA came from tens of millions of PBMCs in unsorted samples. The entry originates in a study of shared clonotypes between healthy human individuals. In the study overall: Researchers drew samples from two women and a few men aged 18 to 49.

The sequencing input was PBMCs. The receptor was derived from a woman aged 35 to 49 in good health. Some clones in this sample may be carry-over from other donors' samples.

CDR3 DNA: TGTGCCAGCAGACGCCCTAGGACAGGGCTATGGGAGACCCAGTACTTC. Encoded protein: CASRRPRTGLWETQYF. The chain combines TRBV28 with TRBJ2-5; TRBD1 agrees at 8 bases. V gave up 6 bases and J gave up 5 bases; unmatched junction bases: 14. Germline loops: CDR1 MDHEN, CDR2 SYDVKM. The CDR3 has 16 amino acids.